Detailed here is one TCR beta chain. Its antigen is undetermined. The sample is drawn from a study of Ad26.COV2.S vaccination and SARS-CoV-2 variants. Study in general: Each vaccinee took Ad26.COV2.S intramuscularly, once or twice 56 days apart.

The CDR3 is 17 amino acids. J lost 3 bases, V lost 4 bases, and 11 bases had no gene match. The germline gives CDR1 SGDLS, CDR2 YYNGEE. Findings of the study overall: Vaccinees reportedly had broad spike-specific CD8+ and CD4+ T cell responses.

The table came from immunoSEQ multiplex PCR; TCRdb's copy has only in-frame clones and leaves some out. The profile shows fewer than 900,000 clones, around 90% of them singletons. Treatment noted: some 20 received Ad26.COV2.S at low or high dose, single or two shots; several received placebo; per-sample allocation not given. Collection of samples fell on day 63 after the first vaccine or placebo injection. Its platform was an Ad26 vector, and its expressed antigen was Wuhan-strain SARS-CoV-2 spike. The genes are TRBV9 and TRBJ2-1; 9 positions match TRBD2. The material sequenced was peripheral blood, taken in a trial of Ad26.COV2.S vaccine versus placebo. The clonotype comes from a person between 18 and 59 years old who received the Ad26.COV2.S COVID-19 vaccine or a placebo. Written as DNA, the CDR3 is TGTGCCAGCAGCCTGGGTCTAGCGGGGAACCTCTACAATGAGCAGTTCTTC. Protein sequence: CASSLGLAGNLYNEQFF.